The 30 T cell receptor beta chains presented below share a single source sample, sequenced in a study of blood T cell repertoires in COVID-19. Sequencing used immunoSEQ multiplex PCR; TCRdb keeps in-frame clones, though not all of them. The sample lists hundreds of thousands of clones, about 90% occurring once. Specimen: peripheral blood. The receptors shown here come from a woman in her 30s with COVID-19, enrolled during active disease.

J is TRBJ1-5 and V is TRBV7-2, with TRBD1 matching over 7 bases. Trimming removed 3 bases from V and 8 bases from J; junction bases left unmatched: 4. The germline V gene encodes CDR1 SGHTA and CDR2 FQGNSA. This CDR3 is built from 13 residues. The CDR3 here is CASSFRGLEPQHF. In nucleotides, the CDR3 is TGTGCCAGCAGCTTCAGGGGGTTGGAGCCCCAGCATTTT. Looking up the rest from reference TRBV7-2 and TRBJ1-5 gives the full variable domain: GAGVSQSPSNKVTEKGKDVELRCDPISGHTALYWYRQSLGQGLEFLIYFQGNSAPDKSGLPSDRFSAERTGGSVSTLTIQRTQQEDSAVYLCASSFRGLEPQHFGDGTRLSIL.

The V and J genes are TRBV12-3 or TRBV12-4 and TRBJ1-4, with TRBD1 identical over 8 bases. The CDR3 is made up of 13 amino acids. The trim removed 0 bases at V and 10 bases at J, leaving 1 base unmatched. The CDR3 region has the DNA TGTGCCAGCAGTTTAGCCGACAGGGGAAAACTGTTTTTT. This encodes CASSLADRGKLFF.

V is TRBV30 and J is TRBJ1-1, with 7 positions matching TRBD1. V shed 0 bases and J 7 bases; nucleotides not matched to a gene: 14. Germline-derived CDR1 and CDR2 are GTSNPN and SVGIG (reference sequence). The CDR3 runs to 16 residues. The CDR3 loop is CAWSVIIPGGTGEAFF. Here the CDR3 DNA reads TGTGCCTGGAGTGTTATTATTCCAGGGGGGACGGGTGAAGCTTTCTTT.

The DNA for the CDR3 is TGTGCCAGCAGACAGGGGCTCTCCTACGAGCAGTACTTC. Protein: CASRQGLSYEQYF. This chain connects TRBV12-3 or TRBV12-4 to TRBJ2-7; the match to TRBD1 covers 7 bases. There are 13 residues in the CDR3. With V trimmed by 6 bases and J by 0 bases, 2 bases remained unmatched.

The chain carries TRBV28 and TRBJ2-7; no definite D call. Trimming took 7 bases from V and 0 from J, leaving 13 bases between them. CDR3 length equals 14 residues. CDR1 is MDHEN, CDR2 SYDVKM, per germline. CDR3 loop: CASNEEPNSYEQYF. The CDR3 bases are TGTGCCAGCAACGAGGAGCCCAACTCCTACGAGCAGTACTTC. Supplemented by reference TRBV28 and TRBJ2-7, the full variable domain reads DVKVTQSSRYLVKRTGEKVFLECVQDMDHENMFWYRQDPGLGLRLIYFSYDVKMKEKGDIPEGYSVSREKKERFSLILESASTNQTSMYLCASNEEPNSYEQYFGPGTRLTVT.

This chain uses TRBV7-8 with TRBJ2-7; D uncertain. The V gene lost 1 base and the J gene lost 1 base, with 11 bases spanning the gap. Looked up from germline, CDR1 is SGHVS and CDR2 is FQNEAQ. The CDR3 has 15 amino acids. The CDR3 is CASSLDSIISYEQYF. DNA for the CDR3: TGTGCCAGCAGCTTAGACAGCATTATATCCTACGAGCAGTACTTC.

The chain is built from TRBV30 and TRBJ1-2; the D gene is possibly TRBD1 (6 bases). There are 13 residues in the CDR3. CDR1 is GTSNPN and CDR2 is SVGIG in the germline V gene (reference sequence). Deletions cut 3 bases from V and 2 bases from J, with 10 bases between. CDR3 amino acids: CAWRGAGNYGYTF. Here the CDR3 DNA reads TGTGCCTGGAGGGGGGCAGGAAACTATGGCTACACCTTC.

This sequence joins TRBV6-5 and TRBJ1-4, with TRBD1 identical over 7 bases. The junction had 8 bases not matched to a gene; V was cut back by 2 bases and J by 8 bases. The CDR3 loop spans 15 amino acids. Germline values: CDR1 MNHEY, CDR2 SVGAGI. CDR3 region: CASSYLQGGGEKLFF. In nucleotides, the CDR3 is TGTGCCAGCAGTTACCTCCAGGGGGGTGGCGAAAAACTGTTTTTT.

The chain links TRBV13 to TRBJ2-3; TRBD2 matches at 11 bases. CDR1 and CDR2 (germline): PRHDT, FYEKMQ (reference sequence). Trimming took 0 bases from V and 0 from J; bases not matched to a gene: 8. The CDR3 runs to 19 residues. The CDR3 DNA is TGTGCCAGCAGCTTAGGTCGACTAGCGGGATCCCCTAGCACAGATACGCAGTATTTT. Amino acid sequence: CASSLGRLAGSPSTDTQYF.

This rearrangement joins TRBV11-2 to TRBJ2-2; TRBD1 matches 8 bases. CDR3 length equals 17 residues. V shed 4 bases and J 6 bases; nucleotides not matched to a gene: 13. Looked up from germline, CDR1 is SGHAT and CDR2 is FQNNGV. Written as DNA, the CDR3 is TGTGCCAGCAGCTCCAGTCGAGGACAGGGTGGCCCCGGGGAGCTGTTTTTT. It specifies CASSSSRGQGGPGELFF.

The chain combines TRBV14 with TRBJ2-1, with 9 bases aligning to TRBD2. V trimming: 7 bases; J trimming: 0 bases; junction bases outside the gene matches: 4. The CDR3 covers 15 residues. The germline V gene encodes CDR1 SGHDN and CDR2 FVKESK. DNA of the CDR3: TGTGCCAGCACCCTTAGCGGGAGCTCCTACAATGAGCAGTTCTTC. Translation gives CASTLSGSSYNEQFF.

This chain links TRBV9 with TRBJ1-6; D uncertain. Per germline, CDR1 SGDLS and CDR2 YYNGEE. Trimming took 4 bases from V and 8 from J, leaving 13 bases between them. The CDR3 consists of 14 residues. CDR3 loop: CASSQGDSDSPLHF. The CDR3 DNA follows: TGTGCCAGCAGCCAAGGTGACTCGGATTCACCCCTCCACTTT. Looking up the rest from reference TRBV9 and TRBJ1-6 gives the full variable domain: DSGVTQTPKHLITATGQRVTLRCSPRSGDLSVYWYQQSLDQGLQFLIQYYNGEERAKGNILERFSAQQFPDLHSELNLSSLELGDSALYFCASSQGDSDSPLHFGNGTRLTVT.

V is TRBV25-1 and J is TRBJ1-2, with a tentative D call TRBD1 (5 bases). The V end was cut by 0 bases, the J end by 6 bases, with 14 bases between. Germline V gene data show CDR1 as MGHDK and CDR2 as SYGVNS. CDR3 length: 15 amino acids. The CDR3, as DNA: TGTGCCAGCAGTGAATATCGGGATCGGGGGGATGGCTACACCTTC. It codes for CASSEYRDRGDGYTF.

This chain connects TRBV7-2 to TRBJ2-1; 10 nucleotides align to TRBD2. The ends lost 2 bases at V and 4 bases at J; junction bases unmatched: 2. This CDR3 has 15 amino acids. Germline values: CDR1 SGHTA, CDR2 FQGNSA. In DNA, the CDR3 is TGTGCCAGCAGCTTACAGCGGGGGGGTTACAATGAGCAGTTCTTC. This translates into CASSLQRGGYNEQFF. Based on the CDR3 plus reference TRBV7-2 and TRBJ2-1, the full variable domain is GAGVSQSPSNKVTEKGKDVELRCDPISGHTALYWYRQSLGQGLEFLIYFQGNSAPDKSGLPSDRFSAERTGGSVSTLTIQRTQQEDSAVYLCASSLQRGGYNEQFFGPGTRLTVL.

V and J are TRBV6-2 or TRBV6-3 and TRBJ2-5; weak D call: TRBD1 (6 bases). V lost 6 bases and J lost 1, with 12 bases in between. CDR1 and CDR2 from the germline V gene are MNHEY and SVGEGT. The CDR3 sequence is 14 residues long. CDR3 sequence: CASRPGTLQETQYF. DNA for the CDR3: TGTGCCAGCAGACCTGGGACACTCCAAGAGACCCAGTACTTC.

The genes are TRBV18 and TRBJ1-6; D possibly corresponds to TRBD1 (6 bases). The CDR3 is 18 amino acids. V was pared by 3 bases and J by 5 bases, with 20 bases between. CDR1 is KGHSH and CDR2 is LQKENI in the germline V gene. CDR3 DNA sequence: TGTGCCAGCTCACCCCTCGGAGCCGGGACAACAAATAATTCACCCCTCCACTTT. It specifies CASSPLGAGTTNNSPLHF. The whole variable domain, filled in from reference TRBV18 and TRBJ1-6, reads NAGVMQNPRHLVRRRGQEARLRCSPMKGHSHVYWYRQLPEEGLKFMVYLQKENIIDESGMPKERFSAEFPKEGPSILRIQQVVRGDSAAYFCASSPLGAGTTNNSPLHFGNGTRLTVT.

Of note for this clone: Germline and junction disagree at one end, which may indicate a read error. This sequence joins TRBV7-7 and TRBJ2-1; 15 nucleotides match TRBD2. Germline V gives CDR1 SSHAT, CDR2 FNYEAQ (reference sequence). The length of the CDR3 is 16 residues. The CDR3 DNA sequence: TGTGCTAGCAGCTCGGGGACTAGCGGGGGGCAGCATGAGCAGTTCTTC. This codes for CASSSGTSGGQHEQFF.

This chain links TRBV5-1 with TRBJ2-3; TRBD2 is a possible D gene (5 bases). From germline, CDR1 is SGHRS and CDR2 YFSETQ. The CDR3 runs 19 residues. V lost 1 base, J lost 5 bases, and 26 bases lay in between. CDR3 amino acids: CASSLSLWRVQGWGDTQYF. The CDR3 region has the DNA TGCGCCAGCAGCTTGAGTTTGTGGCGGGTCCAAGGGTGGGGAGATACGCAGTATTTT.

This chain uses TRBV2 with TRBJ2-2; D may be TRBD2 (6 bases). Trimming took off 2 bases at V and 3 bases at J, with 10 bases between the two ends. CDR3 length: 15 residues. The germline gives CDR1 SNHLY, CDR2 FYNNEI. CDR3 coding DNA: TGTGCCAGCAGTGAACGGAGGGCCGACACCGGGGAGCTGTTTTTT. Amino acid sequence: CASSERRADTGELFF.

V is TRBV11-3 and J is TRBJ2-5, with 10 positions matching TRBD2. This CDR3 has 14 residues. V lost 6 bases to trimming and J lost 5 bases; unmatched junction nucleotides: 6. Germline V gives CDR1 SGHNT, CDR2 YENEEA. The CDR3 sequence: CASRGVTSGETQYF. In DNA form, the CDR3 reads TGTGCCAGCAGGGGGGTGACTAGCGGGGAGACCCAGTACTTC.

In its sample, this clone was seen once. The gene calls are TRBV19 and TRBJ2-1; D is possibly TRBD1 (7 bases). The CDR3 length is 17 residues. Trimming removed 6 bases at V and 0 bases at J, with 18 bases between. Germline assignment: CDR1 LNHDA and CDR2 SQIVND (reference sequence). In nucleotides, the CDR3 is TGTGCCAGTAGCACCCAGGGGGGCAGGGGCTCCTACAATGAGCAGTTCTTC. Its protein product is CASSTQGGRGSYNEQFF. Looking up the rest from reference TRBV19 and TRBJ2-1 gives the full variable domain: DGGITQSPKYLFRKEGQNVTLSCEQNLNHDAMYWYRQDPGQGLRLIYYSQIVNDFQKGDIAEGYSVSREKKESFPLTVTSAQKNPTAFYLCASSTQGGRGSYNEQFFGPGTRLTVL.

CDR3: CASSPGIDRVVGYTF. CDR3 sequence (DNA): TGTGCCAGCTCACCAGGAATCGACAGGGTGGTAGGCTACACCTTC. The V gene is TRBV18, the J gene TRBJ1-2; 7 nucleotides align to TRBD1. After removal of 2 bases from V and 8 bases from J, the junction contained 11 bases not matched to a gene. The CDR3 runs 15 residues. CDR1 and CDR2 from the germline V gene are KGHSH and LQKENI. Full variable domain (outside the CDR3, taken from reference TRBV18 and TRBJ1-2): NAGVMQNPRHLVRRRGQEARLRCSPMKGHSHVYWYRQLPEEGLKFMVYLQKENIIDESGMPKERFSAEFPKEGPSILRIQQVVRGDSAAYFCASSPGIDRVVGYTFGSGTRLTVV.

The chain couples TRBV24-1 to TRBJ2-1; TRBD2 aligns across 7 bases. Germline CDR1 and CDR2: KGHDR and SFDVKD. V shed 2 bases, J shed 4 bases, and the junction held 7 bases outside the gene matches. The CDR3 is 16 amino acids. Here the CDR3 DNA reads TGTGCCACCAGTGATTATGAGCGGGAAGATTACAATGAGCAGTTCTTC. Encoded protein: CATSDYEREDYNEQFF.

This chain connects TRBV7-8 to TRBJ1-6; TRBD1 is a possible D gene (5 bases). The CDR3 covers 16 residues. Germline V CDR1 and CDR2: SGHVS, FQNEAQ. The germline V and J ends were trimmed by 2 bases and 11 bases, with 19 bases remaining between them. CDR3 loop: CASSLLAVDVTAPLHF. The CDR3 region has the DNA TGTGCCAGCAGCTTACTGGCGGTTGACGTGACAGCACCCCTCCACTTT. The variable domain in full, with the rest retrieved from reference TRBV7-8 and TRBJ1-6, is GAGVSQSPRYKVAKRGQDVALRCDPISGHVSLFWYQQALGQGPEFLTYFQNEAQLDKSGLPSDRFFAERPEGSVSTLKIQRTQQEDSAVYLCASSLLAVDVTAPLHFGNGTRLTVT.

This sequence joins TRBV18 and TRBJ1-2, with a possible D match to TRBD1 (6 bases). The CDR3 contains 15 residues. Trimming stripped 3 bases from V and 1 base from J, with 12 bases between. Germline V gene sequence: CDR1 KGHSH, CDR2 LQKENI. The CDR3 nucleotides read TGTGCCAGCTCACCGGAGAGGGGGATTAACTATGGCTACACCTTC. This codes for CASSPERGINYGYTF.

The chain carries TRBV7-9 and TRBJ2-2; D is possibly TRBD2 (5 bases). Trimming cost V 5 bases and J 7 bases, with 11 bases left between them. Germline lookup yields CDR1 SEHNR and CDR2 FQNEAQ (reference sequence). This CDR3 spans 13 amino acids. CDR3 in DNA: TGTGCCAGCAGCCGTTCGGGGAACGGGGAGCTGTTTTTT. Its translation: CASSRSGNGELFF.

The chain links TRBV10-3 to TRBJ1-4; D is possibly TRBD1 (6 bases). The germline CDR1 and CDR2 sequences are ENHRY and SYGVKD. The CDR3 contains 19 residues. Trimming pared 0 bases from V and 7 bases from J, leaving 24 bases between. The DNA of the CDR3 is TGTGCCATCAGTGAGTCGATCCTCGGGGGCGCGGGGGTCGGTGAAAAACTGTTTTTT. Encoded protein: CAISESILGGAGVGEKLFF.

The chain couples TRBV19 to TRBJ1-1; TRBD1 agrees at 10 bases. This CDR3 has 20 amino acids. The V gene end was trimmed by 1 base and the J gene end by 4 bases; junction bases not matched to a gene: 18. The germline CDR1 and CDR2 sequences are LNHDA and SQIVND (reference sequence). CDR3: CASSIGYHRDRGPMGTEAFF. In DNA, the CDR3 is TGTGCCAGTAGTATAGGTTACCACCGGGACAGGGGCCCCATGGGCACTGAAGCTTTCTTT. The variable domain in full, with the rest retrieved from reference TRBV19 and TRBJ1-1, is DGGITQSPKYLFRKEGQNVTLSCEQNLNHDAMYWYRQDPGQGLRLIYYSQIVNDFQKGDIAEGYSVSREKKESFPLTVTSAQKNPTAFYLCASSIGYHRDRGPMGTEAFFGQGTRLTVV.

The J gene is TRBJ1-2, the V gene TRBV5-6; a weak D match, TRBD1 (6 bases). CDR1 and CDR2 (germline): SGHDT, YYEEEE. The CDR3 sequence is 14 residues long. The V and J ends lost 0 bases and 5 bases respectively, with 11 bases between them. CDR3 sequence reads: CASSLARQGYGYTF. CDR3 DNA sequence: TGTGCCAGCAGCTTGGCAAGGCAGGGGTATGGCTACACCTTC. Complete variable domain (other parts from reference TRBV5-6 and TRBJ1-2): DAGVTQSPTHLIKTRGQQVTLRCSPKSGHDTVSWYQQALGQGPQFIFQYYEEEERQRGNFPDRFSGHQFPNYSSELNVNALLLGDSALYLCASSLARQGYGYTFGSGTRLTVV.

The chain joins TRBV11-3 to TRBJ1-1; 11 nucleotides agree with TRBD1. V trimming: 5 bases; J trimming: 0 bases; junction bases outside the gene matches: 8. The CDR3 runs to 17 residues. In germline, CDR1 is SGHNT, CDR2 YENEEA. The CDR3 spells CASSTDGTGGLNTEAFF. Written as DNA, the CDR3 is TGTGCCAGCAGCACAGACGGGACAGGGGGATTGAACACTGAAGCTTTCTTT.